A selection of T cell receptor beta chains follows, all from one sample in a study of CD8 T cells in Susac syndrome. TCRdb reprocessed the immunoSEQ multiplex PCR reads via MiXCR and lists one record per CDR3 protein. This sample has fewer than 150,000 distinct CDR3 sequences, with more than 75% found just once. Sequenced material: CD8+ T cells from PBMCs. These TCRs come from a human donor with multiple sclerosis. Both conserved end residues are part of each CDR3. The order of the fields is clone size, D gene, J gene, V gene, CDR3 protein, CDR3 DNA. A D gene is named only where the DNA matches it firmly. Expanded clones get a size class; other rows say once, few or many, or leave the size out.

clone size: -; D gene: -; J gene: TRBJ1-6; V gene: TRBV12-3/TRBV12-4; CDR3 protein: CASRSGFSPLHF; CDR3 DNA: TGTGCCAGCAGATCGGGATTTTCACCCCTCCACTTT
clone size: once; D gene: -; J gene: TRBJ1-5; V gene: TRBV6-2/TRBV6-3; CDR3 protein: CASSLSGWGAQHF; CDR3 DNA: TGTGCCAGCAGTCTCTCCGGGTGGGGAGCCCAGCATTTT
clone size: -; D gene: -; J gene: TRBJ1-2; V gene: TRBV3-1; CDR3 protein: CASSQDLGDLYGYTF; CDR3 DNA: TGTGCCAGCAGCCAAGATTTAGGGGACCTCTATGGCTACACCTTC
clone size: -; D gene: -; J gene: TRBJ1-2; V gene: TRBV4-1; CDR3 protein: CASSQAPGTPEGYTF; CDR3 DNA: TGCGCCAGCAGCCAAGCCCCCGGGACCCCGGAGGGCTACACCTTC
clone size: -; D gene: TRBD2; J gene: TRBJ2-1; V gene: TRBV4-3; CDR3 protein: CASSQDPTLAGEVGDEQFF; CDR3 DNA: TGCGCCAGCAGCCAAGATCCCACTCTAGCGGGAGAGGTTGGGGATGAGCAGTTCTTC
clone size: -; D gene: -; J gene: TRBJ1-1; V gene: TRBV27; CDR3 protein: CASSVAGTPLFEAFF; CDR3 DNA: TGTGCCAGCAGCGTAGCCGGGACACCCTTATTTGAAGCTTTCTTT
clone size: -; D gene: -; J gene: TRBJ2-5; V gene: TRBV20-1; CDR3 protein: CSASEELVQETQYF; CDR3 DNA: TGCAGTGCTAGTGAGGAATTAGTCCAAGAGACCCAGTACTTC
clone size: -; D gene: -; J gene: TRBJ1-2; V gene: TRBV6-5; CDR3 protein: CASSYAAAVGYYGYTF; CDR3 DNA: TGTGCCAGCAGTTACGCAGCGGCGGTGGGGTACTATGGCTACACCTTC
clone size: -; D gene: TRBD2; J gene: TRBJ2-1; V gene: TRBV4-1; CDR3 protein: CASAPLGGYSYNEQFF; CDR3 DNA: TGCGCCAGCGCACCGTTGGGGGGGTACTCCTACAATGAGCAGTTCTTC
clone size: -; D gene: -; J gene: TRBJ2-3; V gene: TRBV7-2; CDR3 protein: CASTTGGSTDTQYF; CDR3 DNA: TGTGCCAGCACTACCGGCGGGTCCACAGATACGCAGTATTTT
clone size: -; D gene: TRBD2; J gene: TRBJ2-3; V gene: TRBV7-9; CDR3 protein: CASSYSGRGITDTQYF; CDR3 DNA: TGTGCCAGCAGTTATAGCGGGAGGGGGATCACAGATACGCAGTATTTT
clone size: -; D gene: -; J gene: TRBJ1-2; V gene: TRBV29-1; CDR3 protein: CSVEEATVQGGETYGYTF; CDR3 DNA: TGCAGCGTTGAAGAAGCAACCGTCCAGGGAGGAGAAACCTATGGCTACACCTTC
clone size: once; D gene: -; J gene: TRBJ1-1; V gene: TRBV6-1; CDR3 protein: CASSGRGAAYEAFF; CDR3 DNA: TGTGCCAGCAGTGGTAGAGGGGCCGCTTATGAAGCTTTCTTT
clone size: -; D gene: TRBD1; J gene: TRBJ1-1; V gene: TRBV13; CDR3 protein: CASSARTGFIEAFF; CDR3 DNA: TGTGCCAGCAGCGCTAGGACAGGGTTTATTGAAGCTTTCTTT
clone size: -; D gene: -; J gene: TRBJ2-7; V gene: TRBV6-1; CDR3 protein: CASSDARWEQYF; CDR3 DNA: TGTGCCAGCAGTGATGCGCGTTGGGAGCAGTACTTC
clone size: -; D gene: -; J gene: TRBJ2-1; V gene: TRBV15; CDR3 protein: CATSRGNSGNEQFF; CDR3 DNA: TGTGCCACCTCCAGAGGGAATAGCGGCAATGAGCAGTTCTTC
clone size: once; D gene: -; J gene: TRBJ2-7; V gene: TRBV6-5; CDR3 protein: CASSYSSDTPAREQYF; CDR3 DNA: TGTGCCAGCAGTTACTCGAGCGACACCCCCGCTAGAGAGCAGTACTTC
clone size: -; D gene: TRBD2; J gene: TRBJ2-7; V gene: TRBV19; CDR3 protein: CASSSEGLAGVRDEQYF; CDR3 DNA: TGTGCCAGTAGTTCTGAGGGGCTAGCGGGAGTTCGGGACGAGCAGTACTTC
clone size: -; D gene: -; J gene: TRBJ2-2; V gene: TRBV4-1; CDR3 protein: CASSQVSGELFF; CDR3 DNA: TGCGCCAGCAGCCAAGTTTCCGGGGAGCTGTTTTTT
clone size: once; D gene: TRBD1; J gene: TRBJ1-5; V gene: TRBV12-3/TRBV12-4; CDR3 protein: CASSLSGGGGPQHF; CDR3 DNA: TGTGCCAGCAGTTTATCAGGGGGCGGGGGGCCCCAGCATTTT
clone size: -; D gene: -; J gene: TRBJ2-1; V gene: TRBV4-3; CDR3 protein: CASSQVAVGVYNEQFF; CDR3 DNA: TGCGCCAGCAGCCAAGTGGCCGTTGGGGTATACAATGAGCAGTTCTTC
clone size: -; D gene: -; J gene: TRBJ1-5; V gene: TRBV5-6; CDR3 protein: CASSLGIRSGQPQHF; CDR3 DNA: TGTGCCAGCAGCTTAGGGATTAGATCCGGTCAGCCCCAGCATTTT
clone size: -; D gene: -; J gene: TRBJ2-5; V gene: TRBV6-2/TRBV6-3; CDR3 protein: CASSPWGALGETQYF; CDR3 DNA: TGTGCCAGCAGTCCATGGGGGGCGCTAGGGGAGACCCAGTACTTC
clone size: -; D gene: -; J gene: TRBJ1-2; V gene: TRBV29-1; CDR3 protein: CSVEGSGNYGYTF; CDR3 DNA: TGCAGCGTTGAGGGGTCGGGGAACTATGGCTACACCTTC
clone size: -; D gene: -; J gene: TRBJ1-5; V gene: TRBV27; CDR3 protein: CASSLSKGRQPQHF; CDR3 DNA: TGTGCCAGCAGTTTATCGAAGGGAAGACAGCCCCAGCATTTT
clone size: -; D gene: -; J gene: TRBJ2-3; V gene: TRBV29-1; CDR3 protein: CSVGGVTDTQYF; CDR3 DNA: TGCAGCGTTGGTGGGGTAACAGATACGCAGTATTTT
clone size: -; D gene: -; J gene: TRBJ2-2; V gene: TRBV4-3; CDR3 protein: CASSQDVGHLTGELFF; CDR3 DNA: TGCGCCAGCAGCCAAGATGTGGGCCACCTCACCGGGGAGCTGTTTTTT
clone size: -; D gene: -; J gene: TRBJ2-7; V gene: TRBV6-2/TRBV6-3; CDR3 protein: CASSAGHEFYEQYF; CDR3 DNA: TGTGCCAGCAGCGCGGGTCACGAATTTTACGAGCAGTACTTC
clone size: -; D gene: -; J gene: TRBJ1-5; V gene: TRBV19; CDR3 protein: CASSGQYSNQPQHF; CDR3 DNA: TGTGCCAGTAGTGGGCAGTATAGCAATCAGCCCCAGCATTTT
clone size: -; D gene: -; J gene: TRBJ2-7; V gene: TRBV13; CDR3 protein: CASSLGLAYEQYF; CDR3 DNA: TGTGCCAGCAGCTTAGGCCTCGCCTACGAGCAGTACTTC
clone size: -; D gene: -; J gene: TRBJ1-2; V gene: TRBV6-2/TRBV6-3; CDR3 protein: CASSYDLGGGGGYTF; CDR3 DNA: TGTGCCAGCAGTTACGATCTGGGGGGTGGCGGTGGCTACACCTTC
clone size: -; D gene: -; J gene: TRBJ2-7; V gene: TRBV11-2; CDR3 protein: CASSLDFYEQYF; CDR3 DNA: TGTGCCAGCAGCTTAGATTTCTACGAGCAGTACTTC
clone size: -; D gene: -; J gene: TRBJ2-7; V gene: TRBV7-9; CDR3 protein: CASSSGDEQYF; CDR3 DNA: TGTGCCAGCAGCTCTGGGGACGAGCAGTACTTC
clone size: few; D gene: TRBD1; J gene: TRBJ2-3; V gene: TRBV9; CDR3 protein: CASSSNRGRSTDTQYF; CDR3 DNA: TGTGCCAGCAGCTCCAACAGGGGGCGAAGCACAGATACGCAGTATTTT
clone size: -; D gene: -; J gene: TRBJ2-1; V gene: TRBV30; CDR3 protein: CAWNPGTNNEQFF; CDR3 DNA: TGTGCCTGGAATCCCGGGACCAACAATGAGCAGTTCTTC
clone size: -; D gene: TRBD1; J gene: TRBJ2-2; V gene: TRBV27; CDR3 protein: CASSLVGTGLAGELFF; CDR3 DNA: TGTGCCAGCAGTTTAGTCGGGACAGGGCTCGCGGGGGAGCTGTTTTTT
clone size: -; D gene: -; J gene: TRBJ2-1; V gene: TRBV19; CDR3 protein: CASSPVEAPDEQFF; CDR3 DNA: TGTGCCAGTAGTCCCGTGGAAGCCCCAGATGAGCAGTTCTTC
clone size: -; D gene: -; J gene: TRBJ1-1; V gene: TRBV27; CDR3 protein: CASSVGNRLNTEAFF; CDR3 DNA: TGTGCCAGCAGTGTGGGGAACCGCCTGAACACTGAAGCTTTCTTT
clone size: once; D gene: TRBD2; J gene: TRBJ2-1; V gene: TRBV2; CDR3 protein: CASSDPSGRSVDEQFF; CDR3 DNA: TGTGCCAGCAGTGACCCTAGCGGGAGATCCGTTGATGAGCAGTTCTTC
clone size: -; D gene: -; J gene: TRBJ2-7; V gene: TRBV4-2; CDR3 protein: CASSQEGGAETYEQYF; CDR3 DNA: TGTGCCAGCAGCCAAGAGGGGGGGGCCGAGACCTACGAGCAGTACTTC
clone size: -; D gene: -; J gene: TRBJ1-5; V gene: TRBV5-1; CDR3 protein: CASSLRGGLDQPQHF; CDR3 DNA: TGCGCCAGCAGCCTCCGCGGGGGGCTAGATCAGCCCCAGCATTTT
clone size: -; D gene: TRBD2; J gene: TRBJ2-1; V gene: TRBV7-6; CDR3 protein: CASSPGLADEQFF; CDR3 DNA: TGTGCCAGCAGCCCCGGACTAGCTGATGAGCAGTTCTTC
clone size: few; D gene: -; J gene: TRBJ2-4; V gene: TRBV4-1; CDR3 protein: CASSLDQIAKNIQYF; CDR3 DNA: TGCGCCAGCAGCCTGGACCAGATAGCCAAAAACATTCAGTACTTC
clone size: -; D gene: TRBD1; J gene: TRBJ1-2; V gene: TRBV19; CDR3 protein: CASSLVGEDRVGYTF; CDR3 DNA: TGTGCCAGTAGCCTGGTCGGGGAAGACAGGGTTGGCTACACCTTC
clone size: -; D gene: TRBD2; J gene: TRBJ2-3; V gene: TRBV5-4; CDR3 protein: CASSLIAGGESDTQYF; CDR3 DNA: TGTGCCAGCAGCTTGATAGCGGGAGGGGAGTCAGATACGCAGTATTTT
clone size: -; D gene: -; J gene: TRBJ2-2; V gene: TRBV11-2; CDR3 protein: CASSLWADSVQGELFF; CDR3 DNA: TGTGCCAGCAGCTTGTGGGCGGACAGTGTTCAGGGGGAGCTGTTTTTT
clone size: -; D gene: -; J gene: TRBJ2-5; V gene: TRBV7-9; CDR3 protein: CASSLSSGFKETQYF; CDR3 DNA: TGTGCCAGCAGCTTATCAAGCGGATTCAAGGAGACCCAGTACTTC
clone size: -; D gene: -; J gene: TRBJ2-1; V gene: TRBV4-1; CDR3 protein: CASSQVSDNEQFF; CDR3 DNA: TGCGCCAGCAGCCAAGTCTCGGACAATGAGCAGTTCTTC